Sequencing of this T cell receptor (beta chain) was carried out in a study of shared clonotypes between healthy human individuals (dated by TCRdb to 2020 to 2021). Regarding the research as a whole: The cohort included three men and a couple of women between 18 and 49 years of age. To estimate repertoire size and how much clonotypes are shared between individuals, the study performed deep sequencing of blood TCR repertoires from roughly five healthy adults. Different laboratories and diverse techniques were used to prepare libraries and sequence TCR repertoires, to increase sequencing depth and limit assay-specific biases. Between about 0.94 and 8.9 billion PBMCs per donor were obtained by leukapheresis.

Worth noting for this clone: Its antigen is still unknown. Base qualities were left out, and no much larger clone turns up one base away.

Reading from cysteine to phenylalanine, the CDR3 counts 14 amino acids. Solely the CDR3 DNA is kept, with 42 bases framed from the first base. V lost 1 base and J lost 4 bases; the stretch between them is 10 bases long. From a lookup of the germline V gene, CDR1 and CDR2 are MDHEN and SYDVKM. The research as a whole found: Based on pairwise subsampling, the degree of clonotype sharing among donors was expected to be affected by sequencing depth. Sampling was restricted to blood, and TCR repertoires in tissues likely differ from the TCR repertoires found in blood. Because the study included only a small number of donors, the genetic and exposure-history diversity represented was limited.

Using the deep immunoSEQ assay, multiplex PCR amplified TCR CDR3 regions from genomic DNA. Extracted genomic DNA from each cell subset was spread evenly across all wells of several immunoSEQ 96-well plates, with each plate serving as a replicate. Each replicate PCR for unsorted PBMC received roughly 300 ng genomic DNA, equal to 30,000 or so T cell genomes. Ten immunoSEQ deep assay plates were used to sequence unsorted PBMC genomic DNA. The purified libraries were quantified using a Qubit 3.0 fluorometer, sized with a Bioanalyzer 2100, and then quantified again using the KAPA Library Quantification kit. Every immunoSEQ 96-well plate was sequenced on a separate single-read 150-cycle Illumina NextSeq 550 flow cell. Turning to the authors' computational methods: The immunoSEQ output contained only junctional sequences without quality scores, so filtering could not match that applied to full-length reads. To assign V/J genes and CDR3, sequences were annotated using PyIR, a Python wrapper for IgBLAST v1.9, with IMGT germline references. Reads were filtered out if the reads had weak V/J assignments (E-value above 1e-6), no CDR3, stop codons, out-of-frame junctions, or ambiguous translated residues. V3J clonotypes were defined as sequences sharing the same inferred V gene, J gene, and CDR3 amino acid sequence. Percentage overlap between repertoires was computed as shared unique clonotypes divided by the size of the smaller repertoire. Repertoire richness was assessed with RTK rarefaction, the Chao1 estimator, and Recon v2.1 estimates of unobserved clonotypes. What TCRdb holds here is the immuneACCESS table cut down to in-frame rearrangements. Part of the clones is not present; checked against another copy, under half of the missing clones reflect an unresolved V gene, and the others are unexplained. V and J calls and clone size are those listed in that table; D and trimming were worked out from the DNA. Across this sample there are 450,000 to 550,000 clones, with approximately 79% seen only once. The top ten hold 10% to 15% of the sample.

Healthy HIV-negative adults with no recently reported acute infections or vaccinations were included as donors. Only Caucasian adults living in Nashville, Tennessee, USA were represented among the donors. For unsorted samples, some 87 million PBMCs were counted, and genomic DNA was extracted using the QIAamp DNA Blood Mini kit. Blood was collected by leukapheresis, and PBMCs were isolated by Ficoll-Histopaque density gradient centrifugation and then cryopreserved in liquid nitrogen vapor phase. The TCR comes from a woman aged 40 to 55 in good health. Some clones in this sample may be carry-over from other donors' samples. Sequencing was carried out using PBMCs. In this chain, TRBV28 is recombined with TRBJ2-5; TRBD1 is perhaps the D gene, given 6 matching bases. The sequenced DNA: TGTGCCAGCAGTTTATCGCAGGGGTCAGAGACCCAGTACTTC. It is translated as CASSLSQGSETQYF.